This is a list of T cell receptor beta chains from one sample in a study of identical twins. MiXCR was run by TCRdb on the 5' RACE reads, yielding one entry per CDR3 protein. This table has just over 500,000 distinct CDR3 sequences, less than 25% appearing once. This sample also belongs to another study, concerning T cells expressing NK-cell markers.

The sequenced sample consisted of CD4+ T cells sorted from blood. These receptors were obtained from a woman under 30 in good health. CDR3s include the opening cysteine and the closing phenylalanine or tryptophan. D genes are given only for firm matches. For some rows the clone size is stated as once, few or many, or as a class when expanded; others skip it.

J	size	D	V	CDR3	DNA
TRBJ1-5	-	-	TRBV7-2	CASSLARLQPQHF	TGTGCCAGCAGCTTAGCTCGTCTTCAGCCCCAGCATTTT
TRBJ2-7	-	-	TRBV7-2	CASRRQAYYEQYF	TGTGCCAGCAGGCGACAGGCCTACTACGAGCAGTACTTC
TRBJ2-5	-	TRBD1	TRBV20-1	CSGVQGFRETQYF	TGCAGTGGTGTACAGGGGTTTCGAGAGACCCAGTACTTC
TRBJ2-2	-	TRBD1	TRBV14	CASSLGQGTSGELFF	TGTGCCAGCAGCCTCGGACAGGGAACATCCGGGGAGCTGTTTTTT
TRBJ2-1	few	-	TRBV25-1	CASSEVDPIYNEQFF	TGTGCCAGCAGTGAAGTAGATCCGATATACAATGAGCAGTTCTTC
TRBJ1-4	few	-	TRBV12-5	CASGSSGTPGEKLFF	TGTGCTAGTGGTTCCTCAGGCACCCCGGGAGAAAAACTGTTTTTT
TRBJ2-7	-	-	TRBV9	CASSGTAGEQYF	TGTGCCAGCAGCGGGACAGCTGGCGAGCAGTACTTC
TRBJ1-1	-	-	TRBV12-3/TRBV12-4	CASTMVAREAFF	TGTGCCAGCACCATGGTCGCGAGAGAAGCTTTCTTT
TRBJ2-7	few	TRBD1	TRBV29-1	CSPWDRSYEQYF	TGCAGCCCCTGGGACAGGTCCTACGAGCAGTACTTC
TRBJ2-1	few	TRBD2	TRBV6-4	CASSDLSGIPFF	TGTGCCAGCAGTGACCTTAGCGGGATTCCGTTCTTC
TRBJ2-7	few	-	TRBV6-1	CASRTGTRYYEQYF	TGTGCCAGCAGGACCGGGACTCGATACTACGAGCAGTACTTC
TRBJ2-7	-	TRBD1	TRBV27	CASTISGSPADRGYEQYF	TGTGCCAGCACCATTTCGGGGTCTCCTGCGGACAGGGGCTACGAGCAGTACTTC
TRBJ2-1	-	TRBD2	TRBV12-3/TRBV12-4	CASSLSGGAGNEQFF	TGTGCCAGCAGCCTCAGCGGGGGGGCCGGCAATGAGCAGTTCTTC
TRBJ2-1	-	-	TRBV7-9	CASSLVGLGMREQFF	TGTGCCAGCAGCTTAGTCGGACTGGGGATGCGGGAGCAGTTCTTC
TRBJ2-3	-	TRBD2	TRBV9	CASSVRGGGTDTQYF	TGTGCCAGCAGCGTGCGGGGGGGAGGCACAGATACGCAGTATTTT
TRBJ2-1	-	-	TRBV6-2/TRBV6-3	CASSYQLTGSYNEQFF	TGTGCCAGCAGTTACCAGCTGACAGGCTCCTACAATGAGCAGTTCTTC
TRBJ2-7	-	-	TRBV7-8	CASSLDIDSRHEQYF	TGTGCCAGCAGCTTAGATATTGATTCTAGGCACGAGCAGTACTTC
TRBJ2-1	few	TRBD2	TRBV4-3	CASSQDRGLATYNEQFF	TGCGCCAGCAGCCAAGATCGGGGACTAGCAACCTACAATGAGCAGTTCTTC
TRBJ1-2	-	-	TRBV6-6	CASSYPGAGYTF	TGTGCCAGCAGTTACCCGGGTGCCGGCTACACCTTC
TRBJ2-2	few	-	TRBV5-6	CASSLGGTWSLNTGELFF	TGTGCCAGCAGCTTGGGGGGAACGTGGTCCTTGAACACCGGGGAGCTGTTTTTT
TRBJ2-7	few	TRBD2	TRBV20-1	CSARDPLAGYYEQYF	TGCAGTGCTAGAGATCCACTAGCGGGTTACTACGAGCAGTACTTC
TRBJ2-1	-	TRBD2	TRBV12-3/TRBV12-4	CASSRTSGASKQFF	TGTGCCAGCAGTCGGACTAGCGGGGCCAGTAAGCAGTTCTTC
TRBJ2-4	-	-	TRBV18	CASSPKGTKNIQYF	TGTGCCAGCTCACCAAAGGGAACCAAAAACATTCAGTACTTC
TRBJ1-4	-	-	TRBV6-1	CASRGQTNEKLFF	TGTGCCAGCAGAGGGCAGACGAATGAAAAACTGTTTTTT
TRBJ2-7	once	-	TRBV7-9	CASSRSLLMTSYEQYF	TGTGCCAGCAGCCGGAGTCTCCTCATGACCTCCTACGAGCAGTACTTC
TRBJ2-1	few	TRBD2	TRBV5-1	CASSLVSGRTYNEQFF	TGCGCCAGCAGCTTGGTTAGCGGGAGGACCTACAATGAGCAGTTCTTC
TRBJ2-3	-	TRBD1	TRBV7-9	CASRPGTGPTDTQYF	TGTGCCAGCAGACCCGGGACAGGGCCCACAGATACGCAGTATTTT
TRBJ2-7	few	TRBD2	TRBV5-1	CASSSGLALAYEQYF	TGCGCCAGCAGCTCTGGACTAGCGCTAGCCTACGAGCAGTACTTC
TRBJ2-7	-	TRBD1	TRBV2	CASSRQGGEYEQYF	TGTGCCAGCAGCCGACAGGGGGGAGAATACGAGCAGTACTTC
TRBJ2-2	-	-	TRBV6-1	CSTQGGRNTGELFF	TGTTCTACCCAAGGGGGAAGAAACACCGGGGAGCTGTTTTTT
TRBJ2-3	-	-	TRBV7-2	CASSTIATDTQYF	TGTGCCAGCAGCACTATTGCCACAGATACGCAGTATTTT
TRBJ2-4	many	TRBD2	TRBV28	CASSPGTSGGAWAKNIQYF	TGTGCCAGCAGTCCGGGGACTAGCGGGGGGGCCTGGGCCAAAAACATTCAGTACTTC
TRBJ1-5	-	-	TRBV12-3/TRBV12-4	CASSPVAALNQPQHF	TGTGCCAGCAGCCCCGTAGCGGCACTAAATCAGCCCCAGCATTTT
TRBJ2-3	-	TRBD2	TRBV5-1	CASSFGTSGLGNTQYF	TGCGCCAGCAGCTTCGGGACTAGCGGGCTGGGTAATACGCAGTATTTT
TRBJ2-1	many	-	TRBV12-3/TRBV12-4	CASRTGRRAFNEQFF	TGTGCCAGCCGGACAGGCCGGAGGGCCTTCAATGAGCAGTTCTTC
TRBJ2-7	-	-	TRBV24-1	CANRGRTYEQYF	TGTGCCAACCGGGGTCGAACCTACGAGCAGTACTTC
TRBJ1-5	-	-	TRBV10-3	CAISKGDINQPQHF	TGTGCCATCAGCAAGGGGGACATCAATCAGCCCCAGCATTTT
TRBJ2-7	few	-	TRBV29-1	CSVEDAGVSYEQYF	TGCAGCGTTGAAGACGCAGGGGTGAGCTACGAGCAGTACTTC
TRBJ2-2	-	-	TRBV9	CASSVAGHGELFF	TGTGCCAGCAGCGTAGCAGGCCACGGGGAGCTGTTTTTT
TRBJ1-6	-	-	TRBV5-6	CASSFDRNLSPLHF	TGTGCCAGCAGCTTCGACAGGAACCTTTCACCCCTCCACTTT
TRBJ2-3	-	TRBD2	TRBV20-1	CSARRLAGGLDTQYF	TGCAGTGCTAGGCGCCTAGCGGGGGGCCTGGATACGCAGTATTTT
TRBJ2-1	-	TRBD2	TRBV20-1	CSARPGLADNEQFF	TGCAGTGCTAGACCGGGACTAGCGGACAATGAGCAGTTCTTC
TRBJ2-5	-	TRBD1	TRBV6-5	CASSYWPPGQAKETQYF	TGTGCCAGCAGTTACTGGCCCCCGGGACAGGCAAAGGAGACCCAGTACTTC
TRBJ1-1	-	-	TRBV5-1	CASSLTRAGEGKAFF	TGCGCCAGCAGCTTGACCCGGGCGGGAGAAGGAAAAGCTTTCTTT
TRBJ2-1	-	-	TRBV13	CASSSPGLLGDEQFF	TGTGCCAGCAGCTCACCGGGACTGTTGGGGGATGAGCAGTTCTTC
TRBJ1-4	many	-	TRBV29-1	CSVAGRREKLFF	TGCAGCGTTGCGGGGCGTCGGGAAAAACTGTTTTTT
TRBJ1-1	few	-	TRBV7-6	CASSSVPTGTEAFF	TGTGCCAGCAGTTCCGTCCCGACCGGCACTGAAGCTTTCTTT
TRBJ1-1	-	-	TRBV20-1	CSASDGLNTEAFF	TGCAGTGCTTCGGACGGGTTGAACACTGAAGCTTTCTTT
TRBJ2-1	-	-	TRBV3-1	CASSQTFGEQFF	TGTGCCAGCAGCCAAACCTTTGGTGAGCAGTTCTTC
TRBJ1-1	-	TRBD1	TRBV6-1	CASRRDSMNTEAFF	TGTGCCAGCAGGAGGGACAGCATGAACACTGAAGCTTTCTTT
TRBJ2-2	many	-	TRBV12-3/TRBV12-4	CASSLRRPGVGELFF	TGTGCCAGCAGTTTGAGGCGTCCGGGGGTCGGGGAGCTGTTTTTT
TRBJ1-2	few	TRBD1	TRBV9	CASSPNEGAGYGYTF	TGTGCCAGCAGCCCAAATGAGGGGGCCGGCTATGGCTACACCTTC
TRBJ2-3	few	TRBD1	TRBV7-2	CASSLVQGAGTDTQYF	TGTGCCAGCAGCTTAGTACAGGGGGCGGGCACAGATACGCAGTATTTT
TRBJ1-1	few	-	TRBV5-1	CASTSDRPDTEAFF	TGCGCCAGCACCTCAGACAGGCCGGACACTGAAGCTTTCTTT
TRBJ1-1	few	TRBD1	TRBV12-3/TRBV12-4	CASRPTGMNTEAFF	TGTGCCAGCAGGCCGACAGGGATGAACACTGAAGCTTTCTTT
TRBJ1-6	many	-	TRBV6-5	CASSYSRNSPLHF	TGTGCCAGCAGTTACTCCCGGAATTCACCCCTCCACTTT